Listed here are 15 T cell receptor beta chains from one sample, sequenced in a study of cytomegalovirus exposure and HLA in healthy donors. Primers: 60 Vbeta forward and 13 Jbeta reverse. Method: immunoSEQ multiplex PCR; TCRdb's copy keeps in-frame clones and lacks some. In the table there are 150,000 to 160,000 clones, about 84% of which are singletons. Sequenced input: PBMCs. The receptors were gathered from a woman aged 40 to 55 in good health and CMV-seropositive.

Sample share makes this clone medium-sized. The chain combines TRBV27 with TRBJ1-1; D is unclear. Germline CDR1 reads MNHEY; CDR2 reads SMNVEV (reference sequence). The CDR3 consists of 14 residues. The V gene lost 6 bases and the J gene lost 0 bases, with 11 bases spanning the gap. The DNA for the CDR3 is TGTGCCAGCAGGGAGGGTTTGGTGAACACTGAAGCTTTCTTT. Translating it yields CASREGLVNTEAFF.

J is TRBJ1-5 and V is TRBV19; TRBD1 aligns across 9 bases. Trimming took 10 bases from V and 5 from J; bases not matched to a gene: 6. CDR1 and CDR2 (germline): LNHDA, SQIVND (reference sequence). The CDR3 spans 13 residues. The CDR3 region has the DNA TGTGCCACCTCACAGGGGGCGGATCAGCCCCAGCATTTT. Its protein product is CATSQGADQPQHF.

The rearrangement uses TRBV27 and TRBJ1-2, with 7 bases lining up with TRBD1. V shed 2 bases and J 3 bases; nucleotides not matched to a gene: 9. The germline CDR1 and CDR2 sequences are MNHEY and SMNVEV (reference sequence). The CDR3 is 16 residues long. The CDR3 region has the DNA TGTGCCAGCAGTTTAAGTGGACAGGAGGACTACTATGGCTACACCTTC. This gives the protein CASSLSGQEDYYGYTF.

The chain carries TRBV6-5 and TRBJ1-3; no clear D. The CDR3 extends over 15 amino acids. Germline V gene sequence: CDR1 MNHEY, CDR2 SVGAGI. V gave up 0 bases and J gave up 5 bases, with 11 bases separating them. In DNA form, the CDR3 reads TGTGCCAGCAGTTACTCCGGCAGACATAGAAACACCATATATTTT. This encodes CASSYSGRHRNTIYF.

CDR3 nucleotides: TGTGCCAGCACCCGGAGAGACACTGAAGCTTTCTTT. This encodes CASTRRDTEAFF. This chain uses TRBV28 with TRBJ1-1; D not resolved. The germline V gene encodes CDR1 MDHEN and CDR2 SYDVKM. The CDR3 consists of 12 residues. V gave up 7 bases and J gave up 3 bases, with 9 bases separating them. The entire variable domain, with the rest obtained from reference TRBV28 and TRBJ1-1, is as follows: DVKVTQSSRYLVKRTGEKVFLECVQDMDHENMFWYRQDPGLGLRLIYFSYDVKMKEKGDIPEGYSVSREKKERFSLILESASTNQTSMYLCASTRRDTEAFFGQGTRLTVV.

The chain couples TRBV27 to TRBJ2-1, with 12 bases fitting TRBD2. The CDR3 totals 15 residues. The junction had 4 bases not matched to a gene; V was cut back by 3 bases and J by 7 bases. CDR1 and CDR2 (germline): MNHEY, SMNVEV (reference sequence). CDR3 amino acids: CASSFPSGGGNEQFF. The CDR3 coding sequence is TGTGCCAGCAGTTTTCCTAGCGGGGGGGGTAATGAGCAGTTCTTC.

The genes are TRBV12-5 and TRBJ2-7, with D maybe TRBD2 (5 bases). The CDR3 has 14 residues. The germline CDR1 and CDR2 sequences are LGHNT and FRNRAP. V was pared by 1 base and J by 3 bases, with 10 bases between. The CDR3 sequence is CASGLEEGFYEQYF. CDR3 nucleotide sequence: TGTGCTAGTGGTTTGGAAGAGGGTTTCTACGAGCAGTACTTC.

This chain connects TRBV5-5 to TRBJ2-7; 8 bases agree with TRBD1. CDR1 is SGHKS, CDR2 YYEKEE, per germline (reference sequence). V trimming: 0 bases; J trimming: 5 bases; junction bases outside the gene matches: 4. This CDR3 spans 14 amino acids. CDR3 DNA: TGTGCCAGCAGCTTGGCAGGGGGCCAAAACGAGCAGTACTTC. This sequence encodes CASSLAGGQNEQYF. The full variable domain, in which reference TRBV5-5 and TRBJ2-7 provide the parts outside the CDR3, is DAGVTQSPTHLIKTRGQQVTLRCSPISGHKSVSWYQQVLGQGPQFIFQYYEKEERGRGNFPDRFSARQFPNYSSELNVNALLLGDSALYLCASSLAGGQNEQYFGPGTRLTVT.

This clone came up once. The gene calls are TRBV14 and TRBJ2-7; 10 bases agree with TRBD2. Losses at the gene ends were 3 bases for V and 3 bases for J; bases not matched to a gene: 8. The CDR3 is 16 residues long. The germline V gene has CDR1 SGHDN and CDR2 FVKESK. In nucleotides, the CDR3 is TGTGCCAGCAGCCACCGTAGCCTAGCGGGAGACTACGAGCAGTACTTC. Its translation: CASSHRSLAGDYEQYF.

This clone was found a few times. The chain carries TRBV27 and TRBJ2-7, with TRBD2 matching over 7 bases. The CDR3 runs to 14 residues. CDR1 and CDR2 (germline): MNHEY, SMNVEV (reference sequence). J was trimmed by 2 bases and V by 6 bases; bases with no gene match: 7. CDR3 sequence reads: CASSRGGPPYEQYF. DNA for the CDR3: TGTGCCAGCAGCCGCGGGGGACCGCCCTACGAGCAGTACTTC.

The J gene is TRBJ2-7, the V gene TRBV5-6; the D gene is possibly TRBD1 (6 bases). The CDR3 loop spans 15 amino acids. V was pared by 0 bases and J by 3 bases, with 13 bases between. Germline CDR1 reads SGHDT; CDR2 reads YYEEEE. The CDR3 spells CASSLAGAGDYEQYF. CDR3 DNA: TGTGCCAGCAGCTTGGCCGGGGCAGGGGACTACGAGCAGTACTTC.

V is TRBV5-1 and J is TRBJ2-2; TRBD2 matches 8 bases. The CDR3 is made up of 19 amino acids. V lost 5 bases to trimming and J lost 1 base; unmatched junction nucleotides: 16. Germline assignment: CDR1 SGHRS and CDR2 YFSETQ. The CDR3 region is CASRRLGSGSGKNTGELFF. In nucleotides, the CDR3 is TGCGCCAGCAGACGACTTGGAAGCGGGAGTGGTAAGAACACCGGGGAGCTGTTTTTT.

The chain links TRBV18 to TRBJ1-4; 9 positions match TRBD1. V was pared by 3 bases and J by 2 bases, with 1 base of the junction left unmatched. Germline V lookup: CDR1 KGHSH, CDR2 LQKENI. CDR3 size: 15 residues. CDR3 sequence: CASSPGTGTNEKLFF. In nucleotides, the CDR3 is TGTGCCAGCTCACCCGGGACAGGGACTAATGAAAAACTGTTTTTT.

CDR3 nucleotides: TGCGCCAGCAGCCAGGCCGGACAGGGGGGCACTGAAGCTTTCTTT. This translates into CASSQAGQGGTEAFF. The J gene is TRBJ1-1, the V gene TRBV4-1, with 10 bases that match TRBD1. CDR1 MGHRA and CDR2 YSYEKL come from the germline V gene. Losses at the gene ends were 3 bases for V and 4 bases for J; bases not matched to a gene: 5. The CDR3 contains 15 residues.

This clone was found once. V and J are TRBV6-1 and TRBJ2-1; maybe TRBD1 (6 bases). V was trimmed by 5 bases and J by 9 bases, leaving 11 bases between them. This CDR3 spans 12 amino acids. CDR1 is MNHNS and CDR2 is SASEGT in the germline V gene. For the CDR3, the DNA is TGTGCCAGCAGTCAAACAGGGACTGAGCAGTTCTTC. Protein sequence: CASSQTGTEQFF.